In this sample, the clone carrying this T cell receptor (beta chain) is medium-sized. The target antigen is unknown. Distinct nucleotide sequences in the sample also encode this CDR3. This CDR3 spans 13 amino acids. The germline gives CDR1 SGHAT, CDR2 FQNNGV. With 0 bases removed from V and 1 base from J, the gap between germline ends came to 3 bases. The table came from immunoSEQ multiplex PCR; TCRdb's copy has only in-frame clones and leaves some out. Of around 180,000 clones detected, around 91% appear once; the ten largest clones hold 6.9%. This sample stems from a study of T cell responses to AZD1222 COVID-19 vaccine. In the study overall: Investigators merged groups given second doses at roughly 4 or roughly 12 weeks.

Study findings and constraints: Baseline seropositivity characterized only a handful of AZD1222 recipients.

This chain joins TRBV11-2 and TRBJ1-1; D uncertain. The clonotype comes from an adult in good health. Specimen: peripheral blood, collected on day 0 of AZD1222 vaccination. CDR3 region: CASSLDPNTEAFF. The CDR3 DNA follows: TGTGCCAGCAGCTTAGACCCGAACACTGAAGCTTTCTTT.